A single sample gave rise to the 26 T cell receptor beta chains below, sequenced in a study of blood T cell repertoires in COVID-19. Assay: immunoSEQ multiplex PCR; the TCRdb copy retains only in-frame clones and omits some. The sample yields 150,000 to 200,000 clones, 75% to 85% seen once. The sequencing sample was made of PBMCs or T cells enriched from blood (not recorded which). Receptors originate from a man aged 40-55 years who had recovered from COVID-19.

This chain uses TRBV30 with TRBJ1-5; D ambiguous. The CDR3 spans 14 residues. The germline V and J ends were trimmed by 5 bases and 8 bases, with 19 bases remaining between them. Germline CDR1 is GTSNPN and CDR2 is SVGIG (reference sequence). As DNA, the CDR3 is TGTGCCTGGTCTTTGACGGGAGGGTTGGAGCCCCAGCATTTT. It encodes CAWSLTGGLEPQHF.

This sequence joins TRBV24-1 and TRBJ2-3; 7 positions match TRBD1. The CDR3 extends over 15 amino acids. Trimming removed 3 bases from V and 4 bases from J; junction bases left unmatched: 6. Germline CDR1 is KGHDR and CDR2 is SFDVKD. This chain's CDR3 is CATSDGTERSDTQYF. CDR3 DNA sequence: TGTGCCACCAGTGATGGGACAGAGAGGTCAGATACGCAGTATTTT.

This clone was observed a few times. The chain links TRBV7-9 to TRBJ1-6; TRBD1 matches 9 bases. This CDR3 spans 14 amino acids. V was pared by 5 bases and J by 13 bases, with 9 bases of the junction left unmatched. Germline lookup yields CDR1 SEHNR and CDR2 FQNEAQ (reference sequence). The CDR3 spells CASSPRTGEGPLHF. The CDR3 bases are TGTGCCAGCAGCCCTCGGACAGGGGAAGGGCCCCTCCACTTT.

J is TRBJ2-1 and V is TRBV6-5; maybe TRBD2 (6 bases). Trimming stripped 0 bases from V and 10 bases from J, with 16 bases between. The CDR3 sequence is 15 residues long. The V gene's germline CDR1 is MNHEY and CDR2 SVGAGI. The CDR3 DNA follows: TGTGCCAGCAGTTACTCGACGGGGGTGTCTGGGGAGCAGTTCTTC. This codes for CASSYSTGVSGEQFF.

V is TRBV7-2 and J is TRBJ2-1; 9 positions match TRBD1. This CDR3 has 14 amino acids. The V gene end was trimmed by 3 bases and the J gene end by 7 bases; junction bases not matched to a gene: 4. Germline V lookup: CDR1 SGHTA, CDR2 FQGNSA. In DNA form, the CDR3 reads TGTGCCAGCAGCTTGGGACAGGGTCGTAATGAGCAGTTCTTC. It codes for CASSLGQGRNEQFF.

The genes are TRBV7-3 and TRBJ2-1; weak D call: TRBD2 (6 bases). The germline V gene has CDR1 SGHTA and CDR2 FQGTGA. Trimming cost V 3 bases and J 7 bases, with 19 bases left between them. This CDR3 region has 16 residues. CDR3 DNA: TGTGCCAGCAGCTTGGGGGGACGTCGATCGGGGAATGAGCAGTTCTTC. Translating it yields CASSLGGRRSGNEQFF.

This chain connects TRBV7-3 to TRBJ1-1; possible D gene TRBD1, 5 bases. The germline V and J ends were trimmed by 2 bases and 8 bases, with 15 bases remaining between them. This CDR3 has 14 residues. Germline CDR1 and CDR2: SGHTA and FQGTGA. The CDR3 here is CASSLRERGGEAFF. CDR3 sequence (DNA): TGTGCCAGCAGCTTACGGGAGCGGGGCGGCGAAGCTTTCTTT.

This clone was recorded a few times. The chain carries TRBV7-2 and TRBJ1-6; D possibly corresponds to TRBD1 (5 bases). The CDR3 contains 14 residues. V dropped 4 bases and J dropped 3 bases, with 7 bases sitting between them. Germline CDR1 reads SGHTA; CDR2 reads FQGNSA. The CDR3 loop is CASSSRVYNSPLHF. CDR3 coding DNA: TGTGCCAGCAGCTCCAGGGTCTATAATTCACCCCTCCACTTT.

The genes are TRBV4-2 and TRBJ1-6, with D unresolved. Between the trimmed V and J ends, which lost 6 bases and 0 bases, there was a span of 9 bases. Germline values: CDR1 LGHNA, CDR2 YNFKEQ. This CDR3 is 15 amino acids long. CDR3 sequence reads: CASRDGSSYNSPLHF. CDR3 DNA sequence: TGTGCCAGCAGAGATGGGAGCTCCTATAATTCACCCCTCCACTTT.

The rearrangement uses TRBV3-1 (or the pseudogene TRBV3-2) and TRBJ2-3, with 11 nucleotides matching TRBD2. V trimming: 1 base; J trimming: 1 base; junction bases outside the gene matches: 4. The germline V gene has CDR1 LGHDT and CDR2 YNNKEL (reference sequence). The CDR3 loop spans 17 amino acids. This CDR3 reads CASSQALLAGGTDTQYF. The CDR3 DNA is TGTGCCAGCAGCCAAGCACTACTAGCGGGGGGCACAGATACGCAGTATTTT.

The chain uses TRBV2 and TRBJ2-3; D gene ambiguous. The CDR3 length is 14 residues. V gave up 6 bases and J gave up 0 bases, with 10 bases separating them. Looked up from germline, CDR1 is SNHLY and CDR2 is FYNNEI. The CDR3 DNA follows: TGTGCCAGCAGCCCGGGTACGAGCACAGATACGCAGTATTTT. Its translation: CASSPGTSTDTQYF.

This rearrangement joins TRBV10-3 to TRBJ1-1; no clear D. Per the germline V gene, CDR1 is ENHRY and CDR2 is SYGVKD. The CDR3 loop spans 11 amino acids. The V end lost 10 bases, the J end lost 7 bases, and 13 bases lay between the germline ends. CDR3 nucleotide sequence: TGTGCCAGCGACACGGGATTTGAAGCTTTCTTT. This sequence encodes CASDTGFEAFF.

The rearrangement joins TRBV12-5 to TRBJ2-3; 11 bases fit TRBD2. The CDR3 sequence is 15 residues long. Unmatched junction bases numbered 5, after V lost 5 bases and J lost 4 bases. In germline, CDR1 is LGHNT, CDR2 FRNRAP. CDR3 coding DNA: TGTGCTAGTGGTATCGGGACTAGCGGCGCAGATACGCAGTATTTT. This sequence encodes CASGIGTSGADTQYF.

This rearrangement joins TRBV5-1 to TRBJ2-1; the match to TRBD2 covers 7 bases. This CDR3 is built from 14 residues. J lost 7 bases, V lost 7 bases, and 11 bases had no gene match. Per germline, CDR1 SGHRS and CDR2 YFSETQ. The DNA for the CDR3 is TGCGCCAGCGGCCCTTCGGGGGGAGGAAATGAGCAGTTCTTC. It codes for CASGPSGGGNEQFF. Filled out from reference TRBV5-1 and TRBJ2-1, the complete variable domain reads KAGVTQTPRYLIKTRGQQVTLSCSPISGHRSVSWYQQTPGQGLQFLFEYFSETQRNKGNFPGRFSGRQFSNSRSEMNVSTLELGDSALYLCASGPSGGGNEQFFGPGTRLTVL.

The CDR3 nucleotides are TGTGCCAGCAGCCAAAGTAGCGGGGGGAGTCCCATAGTGTACGAGCAGTACGTC. This gives the protein CASSQSSGGSPIVYEQYV. The chain employs TRBV3-1 (or the pseudogene TRBV3-2) and TRBJ2-7; 10 bases fit TRBD2. Germline V CDR1 and CDR2: LGHDT, YNNKEL (reference sequence). Trimming took 2 bases from V and 4 from J; bases not matched to a gene: 14. The CDR3 runs to 18 residues.

This rearrangement joins TRBV6-5 to TRBJ2-3, with TRBD1 matching over 8 bases. Trimming at V came to 8 bases and at J to 2 bases, leaving 6 bases not matched to a gene. The germline V gene encodes CDR1 MNHEY and CDR2 SVGAGI. The CDR3 has 14 residues. The CDR3 region has the DNA TGTGCCAGCCACGGGACAGGACTCACAGATACGCAGTATTTT. Translation: CASHGTGLTDTQYF.

V and J are TRBV28 and TRBJ1-2; 7 bases are shared with TRBD1. Germline CDR1 MDHEN, CDR2 SYDVKM. This CDR3 is built from 17 residues. Trimming removed 7 bases from V and 4 bases from J; junction bases left unmatched: 18. The CDR3 coding sequence is TGTGCCAGCAACATAGGGGACAGTCTTCCTGGGGTCTATGGCTACACCTTC. This sequence encodes CASNIGDSLPGVYGYTF.

The chain recombines TRBV28 with TRBJ1-2; D is perhaps TRBD1 (5 bases). The CDR3 has 15 residues. The germline V gene encodes CDR1 MDHEN and CDR2 SYDVKM. Trimming shortened V by 7 bases and J by 4 bases, and 19 bases separated the two germline ends. CDR3 in amino acids: CASTPGAASLYGYTF. The CDR3 DNA reads TGTGCCAGCACTCCTGGGGCCGCCAGTCTCTATGGCTACACCTTC.

The chain is built from TRBV5-1 and TRBJ2-5; D is perhaps TRBD2 (5 bases). Trimming removed 0 bases at V and 5 bases at J, with 8 bases between. The CDR3 consists of 13 residues. Germline values: CDR1 SGHRS, CDR2 YFSETQ. CDR3 protein: CASSLASRETQYF. The CDR3 DNA follows: TGCGCCAGCAGCTTGGCTAGCCGGGAGACCCAGTACTTC.

CDR3 in amino acids: CASSIDGTGYDRFF. The CDR3 nucleotides read TGTGCCAGTAGTATAGACGGGACAGGGTATGATCGGTTCTTC. The chain has TRBV19 and TRBJ2-1; 9 nucleotides agree with TRBD1. CDR3 length equals 14 residues. The V gene's germline CDR1 is LNHDA and CDR2 SQIVND (reference sequence). V was pared by 0 bases and J by 15 bases, with 9 bases of the junction left unmatched.

A few counts support this clone. The junction departs from the called germline gene at one end, perhaps through a read error. V gene TRBV2 combines with J gene TRBJ2-2, with TRBD1 identical over 12 bases. Per germline, CDR1 SNHLY and CDR2 FYNNEI. The CDR3 is 15 amino acids. CDR3 protein: CASRGQGANTGELFF. The CDR3, as DNA: TGTGCCAGCAGGGGACAGGGGGCGAATACCGGGGAGCTGTTTTTT.

The rearrangement uses TRBV4-1 and TRBJ1-2, with D uncertain. Per germline, CDR1 MGHRA and CDR2 YSYEKL. The length of the CDR3 is 15 residues. V lost 0 bases, J lost 6 bases, and 14 bases lay in between. The CDR3 DNA reads TGCGCCAGCAGCCAAGATCGGCCAGGCTCCAATGGCTACACCTTC. Translation gives CASSQDRPGSNGYTF.

J is TRBJ1-1 and V is TRBV18; D not resolved. Between the trimmed V and J ends, which lost 1 base and 8 bases, there was a span of 17 bases. In germline, CDR1 is KGHSH, CDR2 LQKENI. The CDR3 covers 15 residues. CDR3: CASSPRSAALGEAFF. The CDR3, as DNA: TGTGCCAGCTCACCACGGTCGGCAGCTCTCGGGGAAGCTTTCTTT. The full variable domain, rest sourced from reference TRBV18 and TRBJ1-1, is NAGVMQNPRHLVRRRGQEARLRCSPMKGHSHVYWYRQLPEEGLKFMVYLQKENIIDESGMPKERFSAEFPKEGPSILRIQQVVRGDSAAYFCASSPRSAALGEAFFGQGTRLTVV.

V gene TRBV5-1 combines with J gene TRBJ1-6; 8 bases agree with TRBD1. This CDR3 contains 15 residues. The V gene's germline CDR1 is SGHRS and CDR2 YFSETQ. Trimming took 3 bases from V and 13 from J; bases not matched to a gene: 12. CDR3 sequence (DNA): TGCGCCAGCAGCTCCTTCGGGACAGGCCAAGACCCCCTCCACTTT. It encodes CASSSFGTGQDPLHF.

The chain links TRBV5-8 to TRBJ1-1, with D unresolved. V dropped 4 bases and J dropped 6 bases, with 16 bases sitting between them. The V gene's germline CDR1 is SGHTS and CDR2 YDEGEE. CDR3 size: 14 residues. In DNA form, the CDR3 reads TGTGCCAGCAGCCACACCGTCGCGCGGTCTGAAGCTTTCTTT. Translating gives CASSHTVARSEAFF. Full variable domain (rest looked up from reference TRBV5-8 and TRBJ1-1): EAGVTQSPTHLIKTRGQQATLRCSPISGHTSVYWYQQALGLGLQFLLWYDEGEERNRGNFPPRFSGRQFPNYSSELNVNALELEDSALYLCASSHTVARSEAFFGQGTRLTVV.

The CDR3 loop reads CASSQKGRNTEAFF. In DNA form, the CDR3 reads TGTGCCAGCAGCCAAAAAGGGAGGAACACTGAAGCTTTCTTT. The V gene is TRBV3-1 (or the pseudogene TRBV3-2), the J gene TRBJ1-1, with D unresolved. V was pared by 2 bases and J by 1 base, with 8 bases between. The CDR3 consists of 14 residues. Germline-derived CDR1 and CDR2 are LGHDT and YNNKEL (reference sequence).